The TCR beta chain under discussion was sequenced for a study of cytomegalovirus exposure and HLA in healthy donors. Study observations and caveats: Productive status was seen about 90% or about 30% of the time for most TCR beta V segments in an earlier analysis. Evidence from a later analysis indicated that most CMV-associated TCR beta chains looked HLA-restricted. Sequencing artifact likely explains a cluster of highly shared sequence variants.

For this clone: Antigen specificity is unknown.

Primers included in the PCR were 60 Vbeta and 13 Jbeta primers. Profiled with immunoSEQ multiplex PCR; TCRdb holds only in-frame clones, not every one. The sample lists some 140,000 clones, 75% to 85% occurring once. Material: PBMCs. The receptor comes from a man in his thirties or forties in good health and CMV-seropositive.

CDR3 in DNA: TGTGCCAGCAGCTTACCGACATACAATGAAAAACTGTTTTTT. Its protein product is CASSLPTYNEKLFF. V is TRBV7-9 and J is TRBJ1-4; D remains unclear. The V gene's germline CDR1 is SEHNR and CDR2 FQNEAQ (reference sequence). This CDR3 is built from 14 residues. The V gene lost 2 bases and the J gene lost 5 bases, with 9 bases spanning the gap.